This is a list of T cell receptor beta chains from one sample in a study of T cell changes during pregnancy in multiple sclerosis. Sequenced by immunoSEQ multiplex PCR; TCRdb stores in-frame clones only, minus some. This table has tens of thousands of clones, 92% appearing once. The source material was peripheral blood, sampled before pregnancy. The receptors shown here come from a female donor with multiple sclerosis, enrolled in a pregnancy study. Each CDR3 is given with its conserved first and last residue. The order of the fields is D gene, clone size, J gene, V gene, CDR3 protein, CDR3 DNA. A D gene is named only where the DNA matches it firmly. Rows may omit the clone size; those that give it use once, few, many or a size class.

TRBD2 NA TRBJ2-7 TRBV18 CASSPYWTGTSNGEQYF TGTGCCAGCTCACCTTATTGGACTGGGACTAGCAATGGCGAGCAGTACTTC
TRBD2 NA TRBJ2-7 TRBV28 CASSPPGLAGGSYEQYF TGTGCCAGCAGTCCCCCGGGACTAGCGGGCGGGTCCTACGAGCAGTACTTC
NA NA TRBJ2-3 TRBV28 CASNRIGGYTHTGTDTQYF TGTGCCAGCAATAGAATCGGGGGATACACACACACCGGCACAGATACGCAGTATTTT
NA NA TRBJ2-7 TRBV6-5 CASSPDWSSYEQYF TGTGCCAGCAGCCCCGACTGGAGCTCCTACGAGCAGTACTTC
TRBD2 NA TRBJ2-5 TRBV19 CASSIDGGTSESEETQYF TGTGCCAGTAGTATAGATGGGGGGACTAGCGAATCGGAAGAGACCCAGTACTTC
TRBD1 NA TRBJ2-5 TRBV6-6 CASRDRDRVLRETQYF TGTGCCAGCAGAGACCGGGACAGAGTGTTGAGGGAGACCCAGTACTTC
NA NA TRBJ2-1 TRBV28 CASSLRFRAQSSYNEQFF TGTGCCAGCAGTTTAAGGTTCCGAGCACAGAGCTCCTACAATGAGCAGTTCTTC
NA once TRBJ2-7 TRBV9 CASSERALGGYYEQYF TGTGCCAGCAGCGAGAGAGCACTAGGAGGGTACTACGAGCAGTACTTC
NA NA TRBJ2-4 TRBV7-6 CASSLEAENIQYF TGTGCCAGCAGCTTAGAGGCGGAAAACATTCAGTACTTC
TRBD2 NA TRBJ2-5 TRBV9 CASSVGLAGGETQYF TGTGCCAGCAGCGTGGGACTAGCGGGAGGAGAGACCCAGTACTTC
TRBD1 NA TRBJ2-2 TRBV2 CAGTGAGGGTGELFF TGTGCCGGGACAGGGGCCGGAGGAGGCACCGGGGAGCTGTTTTTT
TRBD2 NA TRBJ2-7 TRBV19 CASTSGSRPYEQYF TGTGCCAGTACCAGCGGGAGCCGCCCCTACGAGCAGTACTTC
NA NA TRBJ2-7 TRBV5-6 CASSLDGGTAGEQYF TGTGCCAGCAGCTTGGACGGCGGGACCGCGGGGGAGCAGTACTTC
NA NA TRBJ2-3 TRBV4-2 CASSPGAGVDTQYF TGTGCCAGCAGCCCGGGGGCGGGAGTAGATACGCAGTATTTT
TRBD2 NA TRBJ2-5 TRBV27 CASSKGLAGGEETQYF TGTGCCAGCAGTAAGGGACTAGCGGGAGGGGAAGAGACCCAGTACTTC
TRBD2 NA TRBJ2-1 TRBV7-8 CASSSGTSGAQYNEQFF TGTGCCAGCAGCTCGGGGACTAGCGGGGCACAGTACAATGAGCAGTTCTTC
NA NA TRBJ1-5 TRBV2 CASSADRVNQPQHF TGTGCCAGCAGCGCCGACAGAGTCAATCAGCCCCAGCATTTT
TRBD2 once TRBJ2-1 TRBV19 CASSWGGRAIIDEQFF TGTGCCAGTAGTTGGGGCGGGAGGGCGATAATAGATGAGCAGTTCTTC
NA NA TRBJ2-5 TRBV9 CASSDRTETQYF TGTGCCAGCAGCGACAGAACGGAGACCCAGTACTTC
NA NA TRBJ2-7 TRBV28 CASSLAQGISYEQYF TGTGCCAGCAGTTTAGCGCAGGGGATCTCCTACGAGCAGTACTTC
NA NA TRBJ1-4 TRBV6-5 CASSQPGQSGEKLFF TGTGCCAGCAGTCAGCCGGGACAATCGGGGGAAAAACTGTTTTTT
TRBD1 NA TRBJ2-7 TRBV5-1 CASSSPKRQGMAREQYF TGCGCCAGCAGCTCCCCAAAACGACAGGGGATGGCCCGCGAGCAGTACTTC
TRBD1 NA TRBJ2-3 TRBV7-2 CASSETTGDTDTQYF TGTGCCAGCAGCGAAACGACAGGGGACACAGATACGCAGTATTTT
NA once TRBJ2-3 TRBV29-1 CSVEEDNASTDTQYF TGCAGCGTTGAAGAGGACAATGCTAGCACAGATACGCAGTATTTT
NA once TRBJ2-2 TRBV6-5 CASSSVVVDGELFF TGTGCCAGCAGTTCGGTAGTGGTTGACGGGGAGCTGTTTTTT
NA NA TRBJ2-7 TRBV7-9 CASSPQGRSYEQYF TGTGCCAGCAGCCCACAGGGTAGGAGCTACGAGCAGTACTTC
TRBD2 NA TRBJ2-3 TRBV5-1 CASSLEPPSGRATDTQYF TGCGCCAGCAGCTTGGAACCTCCTAGCGGGAGGGCCACAGATACGCAGTATTTT
TRBD1 NA TRBJ2-7 TRBV28 CASSLPQGQGILTRYEQYF TGTGCCAGCAGTTTACCCCAGGGACAGGGGATCCTCACTAGATACGAGCAGTACTTC
TRBD1 NA TRBJ2-7 TRBV4-3 CASSLDWTGGYEQYF TGCGCCAGCAGCCTCGATTGGACAGGGGGCTACGAGCAGTACTTC
NA few TRBJ2-7 TRBV14 CASSQAGLSYEQYF TGTGCCAGCAGTCAGGCTGGACTTTCCTACGAGCAGTACTTC
TRBD2 once TRBJ2-1 TRBV6-6 CASSYGTSNNEQFF TGTGCCAGCAGTTACGGGACTAGTAACAATGAGCAGTTCTTC
NA NA TRBJ1-3 TRBV19 CASSQTVTSGNTIYF TGTGCCAGTAGCCAGACAGTTACTTCTGGAAACACCATATATTTT
NA few TRBJ1-1 TRBV6-1 CASVYLGRDTEAFF TGTGCCAGCGTATACCTAGGGCGGGACACTGAAGCTTTCTTT
NA NA TRBJ1-1 TRBV28 CASRTGDTEAFF TGTGCCAGCAGGACGGGAGACACTGAAGCTTTCTTT
NA NA TRBJ1-2 TRBV5-5 CASSFGRAPNYGYTF TGTGCCAGCAGCTTTGGCAGGGCACCTAACTATGGCTACACCTTC
TRBD2 NA TRBJ2-5 TRBV18 CASSPGTRSETQYF TGTGCCAGCTCACCCGGGACTAGATCAGAGACCCAGTACTTC
TRBD2 NA TRBJ2-1 TRBV19 CASSLAGGSYNEQFF TGTGCCAGTTCTCTAGCGGGAGGTTCCTACAATGAGCAGTTCTTC
TRBD2 NA TRBJ2-1 TRBV27 CATWQGGTYNEQFF TGTGCCACCTGGCAGGGAGGGACCTACAATGAGCAGTTCTTC
NA few TRBJ2-7 TRBV2 CATGGRSSYEQYF TGTGCCACCGGGGGTCGCAGCTCCTACGAGCAGTACTTC
NA once TRBJ1-1 TRBV11-2 CASSLGGIMNTEAFF TGTGCCAGCAGCTTGGGGGGGATCATGAACACTGAAGCTTTCTTT
TRBD2 NA TRBJ2-1 TRBV25-1 CASSPGLAAGEQFF TGTGCCAGCAGTCCGGGACTAGCAGCCGGTGAGCAGTTCTTC
NA few TRBJ1-5 TRBV7-9 CANLQQPQHF TGTGCCAACCTCCAGCAGCCCCAGCATTTT